This T cell receptor (beta chain) was documented in a study of blood T cell repertoires in COVID-19. TCRdb's table, derived via immunoSEQ multiplex PCR, lists solely in-frame clones and lacks some. The sample lists around 300,000 clones, 87% occurring once. Trimming at V came to 5 bases and at J to 2 bases, leaving 7 bases not matched to a gene. Germline V gene sequence: CDR1 MNHEY, CDR2 SVGAGI. The length of the CDR3 is 15 residues. The material sequenced was peripheral blood. The clonotype was recovered from a man aged 50-60 years with active or convalescent COVID-19. The chain uses TRBV6-5 and TRBJ2-7, with TRBD2 identical over 9 bases. CDR3 loop: CASSPNSGGTYEQYF. The CDR3 DNA reads as TGTGCCAGCAGTCCTAATAGCGGGGGAACCTACGAGCAGTACTTC.